This T cell receptor (beta chain) was sequenced in a study of cytomegalovirus exposure and HLA in healthy donors. Study-wide results and caveats: The productive fraction for most TCR beta V segments was about 90% or about 30% in an earlier analysis. A classifier reportedly called cytomegalovirus status with high sensitivity and specificity. Among TCR sequences, most were rare, though some public TCRs appeared in many donors.

With 60 Vbeta and 13 Jbeta primers, the PCR was carried out. Sequencing was performed with immunoSEQ multiplex PCR; in TCRdb, only in-frame clones are kept and a portion is missing. The specimen's table records some 130,000 clones. CDR1 and CDR2 from the germline V gene are MRHNA and SNTAGT. V was pared by 3 bases and J by 5 bases, with 15 bases between. CDR3 size: 15 residues. On this clone: Its target is not known.

Sequencing was done on a sample of PBMCs. This rearrangement joins TRBV6-4 to TRBJ2-3, with TRBD2 as a possible D gene (6 bases). This clonotype was obtained from a woman aged 40 to 50 in good health and CMV-seropositive. CDR3 protein: CASSETAEGRDTQYF. CDR3 nucleotide sequence: TGTGCCAGCAGTGAAACCGCGGAGGGGAGAGATACGCAGTATTTT.